The clone carrying this T cell receptor beta chain was recorded only once. The entry originates in a study of blood T cell repertoires in COVID-19. Study-wide context: Italy, Spain and the United States were the sources of the convalescent and acute COVID-19 samples.

Per germline, CDR1 SGHNT and CDR2 YYREEE (reference sequence). V was shortened by 0 bases and J by 0 bases, with 13 bases between the two germline ends. CDR3 size: 16 residues. The method was immunoSEQ multiplex PCR; TCRdb's version includes in-frame clones alone and lacks a portion of them. Here the sample spans 350,000 to 400,000 clones, less than 90% being singletons. The origin of this receptor is a woman in her twenties or thirties who had recovered from COVID-19. The sample comprised PBMCs or T cells enriched from blood (not recorded which). J is TRBJ2-7 and V is TRBV5-4, with a possible D match to TRBD1 (6 bases). The CDR3 nucleotides are TGTGCCAGCAGCTTGGATCAGGGGTCAACCTCCTACGAGCAGTACTTC. Translation gives CASSLDQGSTSYEQYF.